This section outlines one T cell receptor (beta chain) sequence together with its context. A much larger clone differs from this one at a single base, so this may be a read error. This specimen belongs to a study of blood T cells in healthy people across ages. The CDR3 length is 13 residues. The germline V gene has CDR1 ENHRY and CDR2 SYGVKD. The junction had 5 bases not matched to a gene; V was cut back by 6 bases and J by 9 bases. A second roughly 6 to 11 cycle PCR used barcoded and J-beta primers. Via MiXCR, TCRdb re-called the 5' RACE reads, giving one row per CDR3 protein. The sample carries roughly 1.6 million distinct CDR3 sequences, 34% recorded once.

Material: blood. This receptor was obtained from a woman aged 25 to 39 in good health. The V gene is TRBV10-3, the J gene TRBJ2-1; 10 positions match TRBD2. The CDR3 loop is CAISQREGGEQFF. The CDR3 DNA follows: TGTGCCATCAGCCAGCGGGAGGGGGGTGAGCAGTTCTTC.